In this sample, the clone carrying this T cell receptor beta chain turned up a few times. The antigen is undetermined. This specimen belongs to a study of CD8 T cells in ankylosing spondylitis. Findings and limits, study-wide: The clones that were linked to disease were reported to be significantly enriched in matched synovial fluid samples from ankylosing spondylitis patients. Blood from ankylosing spondylitis patients appeared to carry a characteristic eight-variant TCR beta motif.

This CDR3 comprises 15 residues. V was cut by 6 bases and J by 8 bases, with 19 bases left in between. TCRdb re-derived calls from the 5' RACE reads in MiXCR, one entry per CDR3 protein. Of a few hundred thousand distinct CDR3 sequences listed, approximately 20% were seen once; the top ten hold about a sixth. Material: blood, either unsorted or a sorted T cell fraction (not recorded which). The TCR was taken from a male donor with ankylosing spondylitis. V gene TRBV12-3 or TRBV12-4 combines with J gene TRBJ1-4; D uncertain. CDR3: CASRPSGLEGEKLFF. In DNA form, the CDR3 reads TGTGCCAGCAGGCCATCAGGTTTAGAAGGCGAAAAACTGTTTTTT.